This TCR beta chain was sequenced in a study of Ad26.COV2.S vaccination and SARS-CoV-2 variants. Germline CDR1 is MDHEN and CDR2 is SYDVKM. This CDR3 spans 16 amino acids. J was trimmed by 2 bases and V by 5 bases; bases with no gene match: 5. This clone occurred a few times. This sample's treatment: some 19 received Ad26.COV2.S at low or high dose, single or two shots; 5 received placebo; per-sample allocation not given. Sampling happened 63 days after the first vaccine or placebo injection. Some clones are missing from TCRdb's copy, which holds only in-frame ones; the method was immunoSEQ multiplex PCR. The data show fewer than 400,000 clones, with around 85% seen just once and 2.1% held by the top ten.

The source material was peripheral blood, sampled in a trial of Ad26.COV2.S vaccine versus placebo. This TCR was recovered from a person aged 18-65 years who received the Ad26.COV2.S COVID-19 vaccine or a placebo. The chain has TRBV28 and TRBJ2-2, with TRBD2 matching over 10 bases. The CDR3 loop reads CASSGGTSANTGELFF. CDR3 DNA sequence: TGTGCCAGCAGTGGGGGGACTAGCGCTAACACCGGGGAGCTGTTTTTT. Looking up the rest from reference TRBV28 and TRBJ2-2 gives the full variable domain: DVKVTQSSRYLVKRTGEKVFLECVQDMDHENMFWYRQDPGLGLRLIYFSYDVKMKEKGDIPEGYSVSREKKERFSLILESASTNQTSMYLCASSGGTSANTGELFFGEGSRLTVL.